The sequence of this T cell receptor beta chain was determined in a study of cytomegalovirus exposure and HLA in healthy donors. Amplification used 60 Vbeta primers and 13 Jbeta primers. Clones were sequenced by immunoSEQ multiplex PCR, and TCRdb holds only the in-frame ones, with some missing. The table has approximately 160,000 clones, 60% to 85% seen once; the top ten hold less than 0.9%. Findings of the study overall: Earlier findings revealed that most TCR beta V segments proved productive either about 87% or about 30% of the time. The study carried out a later analysis of TCR beta sequences. It associated approximately 17,000 of them with specific HLA alleles at a false discovery rate of 0.05.

Of note for this clone: Its specificity is not known.

Looked up from germline, CDR1 is LGHNT and CDR2 is FRNRAP. The CDR3 spans 13 residues. The V and J ends lost 7 bases and 6 bases, in that order; junction bases with no gene match: 9. This chain uses TRBV12-5 with TRBJ2-7; 7 bases fit TRBD2. The TCR was taken from a female donor in good health and CMV-seronegative. Sequenced input: PBMCs. The CDR3 DNA reads TGTGCTAGTGCGGGGGGTTGGGCCGCCGAGCAGTACTTC. Translation: CASAGGWAAEQYF.